This note documents a single T cell receptor (beta chain) sequence. Its specificity is unknown. The Oncomine TCR Beta short-read assay was what sequenced the DNA obtained from cultured CD4+ T cells. TCRdb called the PCR reads again in MiXCR, with one record for every CDR3 protein. The sample has 9,500 to 12,000 distinct CDR3 sequences, over 50% seen once. This record comes from a study of vaccination and CD4 T cells after COVID-19. Treatment described: approximately nine-day PBMC culture with coronavirus spike peptide pools or control peptides (ViraFEST assay). The CDR3 is 17 amino acids. Germline V gives CDR1 DFQATT, CDR2 SNEGSKA (reference sequence). V lost 5 bases and J lost 2; bases outside the gene matches: 10.

The gene calls are TRBV20-1 and TRBJ2-3, with 13 bases aligning to TRBD2. This sequence was found in a human donor who had recovered from COVID-19. The sequenced material came from CD4+ T cells from blood, cultured in vitro. CDR3 DNA sequence: TGCAGTGCTTTTACCTGGACTAGCGGGAGTAACACAGATACGCAGTATTTT. Its protein is CSAFTWTSGSNTDTQYF.